These 24 T cell receptor beta chains came from one sample sequenced in a study of T cells in Graves' hyperthyroidism and ophthalmopathy. Regions amplified from RNA transcripts were the TCR beta CDR3 regions. First-round RT-PCR of the TCR CDR3 relied on the HTBI primer set. Each CDR3 protein gets one entry after TCRdb re-called the multiplex PCR reads with MiXCR. Of about 840,000 distinct CDR3 sequences detected, 35% to 40% appear once; the ten largest clones hold around 9.3%. Sequences were obtained from blood. These receptors all stem from a man younger than 35 with Graves' hyperthyroidism.

This clonotype was counted ten times or more. Here the CDR3 DNA reads TGTGCCAGCAGCGTAGGACGGGGGCTTAGGAACACTGAAGCTTTCTTT. It encodes CASSVGRGLRNTEAFF. The chain recombines TRBV9 with TRBJ1-1; tentative D call: TRBD1 (6 bases). CDR3 size: 16 residues. V lost 0 bases and J lost 1, with 13 bases in between. The germline V gene has CDR1 SGDLS and CDR2 YYNGEE.

The J gene is TRBJ1-4, the V gene TRBV7-9; 9 bases match TRBD1. The CDR3 is 14 residues long. V was pared by 3 bases and J by 10 bases, with 6 bases of the junction left unmatched. From germline, CDR1 is SEHNR and CDR2 FQNEAQ (reference sequence). The CDR3 DNA is TGTGCCAGCAGCTTCGGGACAGGGTATGGAAAACTGTTTTTT. It encodes CASSFGTGYGKLFF.

The chain carries TRBV12-3 or TRBV12-4 and TRBJ1-5, with D unclear. V was pared by 5 bases and J by 1 base, with 12 bases between. The CDR3 spans 15 residues. The CDR3 sequence: CASSRQRASNQPQHF. The DNA for the CDR3 is TGTGCCAGCAGTCGCCAACGAGCGAGCAATCAGCCCCAGCATTTT.

This clonotype was counted at least ten times. The chain uses TRBV7-8 and TRBJ2-7; D is unresolved. The CDR3 contains 14 residues. Trimming took 6 bases from V and 7 from J, leaving 19 bases between them. In germline, CDR1 is SGHVS, CDR2 FQNEAQ. CDR3 coding DNA: TGTGCCAGCAGACCCGTTCCGGAGAGCCGAGAGCAGTACTTC. As protein: CASRPVPESREQYF.

CDR3 loop: CASEAGTYEQYF. The CDR3, as DNA: TGTGCCAGCGAAGCGGGGACCTACGAGCAGTACTTC. This rearrangement joins TRBV7-9 to TRBJ2-7, with 7 bases matching TRBD2. CDR3 length equals 12 residues. Germline lookup yields CDR1 SEHNR and CDR2 FQNEAQ (reference sequence). V shed 8 bases and J 2 bases; nucleotides not matched to a gene: 3.

For the CDR3, the DNA is TGTGCCACCAGTGACAGCAGGACAGCCTACAATGAGCAGTTCTTC. This gives the protein CATSDSRTAYNEQFF. This chain connects TRBV24-1 to TRBJ2-1, with D perhaps matching TRBD1 (6 bases). V was clipped by 4 bases and J by 2 bases, with 11 bases between them. Per the germline V gene, CDR1 is KGHDR and CDR2 is SFDVKD. The length of the CDR3 is 15 residues.

Ten or more counts support this clonotype. This chain uses TRBV5-6 with TRBJ2-7; no clear D. The CDR3 sequence is 12 residues long. V lost 3 bases and J lost 2, with 6 bases in between. Germline V CDR1 and CDR2: SGHDT, YYEEEE. The DNA of the CDR3 is TGTGCCAGCAGCTCACCAGCCTACGAGCAGTACTTC. Amino acids: CASSSPAYEQYF.

Ten or more counts support this clonotype. The rearrangement joins TRBV7-9 to TRBJ1-4, with 11 bases that match TRBD1. Trimming at V came to 0 bases and at J to 6 bases, leaving 3 bases not matched to a gene. The CDR3 runs to 16 residues. Germline V gives CDR1 SEHNR, CDR2 FQNEAQ (reference sequence). The CDR3 DNA reads TGTGCCAGCAGCTTAGCAGGACAGGGGGCTTATGAAAAACTGTTTTTT. Protein product: CASSLAGQGAYEKLFF.

The chain employs TRBV6-5 and TRBJ1-6; weak D call: TRBD1 (6 bases). This CDR3 has 15 amino acids. The germline gives CDR1 MNHEY, CDR2 SVGAGI. Trimming removed 4 bases from V and 7 bases from J, with 14 bases in between. DNA of the CDR3: TGTGCCAGCAGTTCCCCGACAGGCGGGAATTCACCCCTCCACTTT. Translated: CASSSPTGGNSPLHF.

This clonotype has at least ten counts. The chain couples TRBV5-6 to TRBJ1-6; D remains unclear. Trimming took off 5 bases at V and 8 bases at J, with 8 bases between the two ends. The length of the CDR3 is 12 residues. In germline, CDR1 is SGHDT, CDR2 YYEEEE. The CDR3 region is CASSREDSPLHF. DNA of the CDR3: TGTGCCAGCAGTCGGGAGGATTCACCCCTCCACTTT. Together with reference TRBV5-6 and TRBJ1-6, the CDR3 gives the full variable domain: DAGVTQSPTHLIKTRGQQVTLRCSPKSGHDTVSWYQQALGQGPQFIFQYYEEEERQRGNFPDRFSGHQFPNYSSELNVNALLLGDSALYLCASSREDSPLHFGNGTRLTVT.

This clonotype was detected many times. The chain combines TRBV2 with TRBJ2-7; no firm D call. Germline CDR1 reads SNHLY; CDR2 reads FYNNEI. This CDR3 region has 12 residues. V was trimmed by 11 bases and J by 0 bases, leaving 11 bases between them. CDR3 protein: CAFLDDSYEQYF. CDR3 nucleotides: TGTGCCTTCCTGGATGACTCCTACGAGCAGTACTTC.

The V and J genes are TRBV25-1 and TRBJ2-5; tentatively, D is TRBD2 (5 bases). Deletions cut 4 bases from V and 5 bases from J, with 14 bases between. Germline CDR1 and CDR2: MGHDK and SYGVNS. The CDR3 is made up of 14 amino acids. The chain's CDR3 is CASSARAAPETQYF. CDR3 coding DNA: TGTGCCAGCAGTGCTAGAGCGGCTCCGGAGACCCAGTACTTC.

The rearrangement joins TRBV4-3 to TRBJ2-5; 9 bases match TRBD1. J was trimmed by 0 bases and V by 2 bases; bases with no gene match: 7. Germline-derived CDR1 and CDR2 are LGHNA and YSLEER. The CDR3 contains 17 residues. The CDR3 here is CASSQTNRGLYQETQYF. CDR3 DNA sequence: TGCGCCAGCAGCCAAACTAACAGGGGGCTTTACCAAGAGACCCAGTACTTC.

This clonotype was counted ten times or more. The chain couples TRBV9 to TRBJ2-6; D call uncertain. From germline, CDR1 is SGDLS and CDR2 YYNGEE. Trimming removed 3 bases from V and 0 bases from J, with 7 bases in between. There are 15 residues in the CDR3. The CDR3 protein is CASSAYHSGANVLTF. CDR3 DNA sequence: TGTGCCAGCAGCGCCTACCACTCTGGGGCCAACGTCCTGACTTTC.

This clonotype was seen ten or more times. This rearrangement joins TRBV5-4 to TRBJ1-2; 7 positions match TRBD1. The germline V gene encodes CDR1 SGHNT and CDR2 YYREEE (reference sequence). J gave up 8 bases and V 1 base, and 2 bases lay outside the gene matches. The CDR3 runs 12 residues. CDR3 nucleotides: TGTGCCAGCAGCTTGAGGACAGGCGGCTACACCTTC. It codes for CASSLRTGGYTF.

In its sample, this clonotype was seen many times. This chain links TRBV20-1 with TRBJ2-7; D call uncertain. This CDR3 region has 14 residues. V was clipped by 3 bases and J by 0 bases, with 12 bases between them. Germline CDR1 reads DFQATT; CDR2 reads SNEGSKA (reference sequence). The CDR3, as DNA: TGCAGTGCTAGCAGGCAGCCGAGCTCCTACGAGCAGTACTTC. It codes for CSASRQPSSYEQYF.

Regarding this clonotype: A read error is possible here, since a much larger clone lies one base away. The chain joins TRBV7-8 to TRBJ2-7; D is undetermined. This CDR3 spans 13 amino acids. V gave up 5 bases and J gave up 5 bases, with 13 bases separating them. The germline CDR1 and CDR2 sequences are SGHVS and FQNEAQ. The CDR3 sequence is CASSLGPRDEQYF. CDR3 DNA sequence: TGTGCCAGCAGCCTAGGGCCTCGGGACGAGCAGTACTTC.

The rearrangement uses TRBV25-1 and TRBJ1-2; D possibly corresponds to TRBD1 (6 bases). The CDR3 has 19 residues. CDR1 and CDR2 (germline): MGHDK, SYGVNS. Trimming took 3 bases from V and 8 from J, leaving 31 bases between them. CDR3 residues: CASSDHMAAGDRLAEGYTF. As DNA, the CDR3 is TGTGCCAGCAGTGATCATATGGCAGCCGGAGACAGGCTGGCGGAAGGCTACACCTTC.

The table lists this clonotype with many counts. This chain joins TRBV2 and TRBJ1-1; 7 bases are shared with TRBD1. The V gene end was trimmed by 6 bases and the J gene end by 7 bases; junction bases not matched to a gene: 5. Germline V gene sequence: CDR1 SNHLY, CDR2 FYNNEI. This CDR3 region has 12 residues. The CDR3 region is CASRPHRGEAFF. The DNA of the CDR3 is TGTGCCAGCAGGCCCCACAGGGGTGAAGCTTTCTTT.

The gene calls are TRBV25-1 and TRBJ1-4, with D unresolved. The CDR3 runs to 14 residues. Germline CDR1 is MGHDK and CDR2 is SYGVNS. Deletions cut 5 bases from V and 8 bases from J, with 15 bases between. The CDR3 bases are TGTGCCAGCAGTCTGGGGAAAGGGCGGGAAAAACTGTTTTTT. Translated, it gives CASSLGKGREKLFF.

In this sample, this clonotype turned up many times. The chain carries TRBV7-2 and TRBJ2-2; 8 nucleotides agree with TRBD1. The CDR3 runs to 15 residues. Germline V CDR1 and CDR2: SGHTA, FQGNSA. Trimming cost V 4 bases and J 7 bases; bases outside gene matches: 8. The CDR3 spells CASSSPQGASGELFF. CDR3 bases: TGTGCCAGCAGCTCACCCCAGGGGGCTAGCGGGGAGCTGTTTTTT.

The V call is TRBV7-8, the J call TRBJ1-4, with D maybe TRBD1 (6 bases). The CDR3 runs 14 residues. Germline CDR1 reads SGHVS; CDR2 reads FQNEAQ. The V and J ends lost 7 bases and 2 bases respectively, with 11 bases between them. The CDR3 DNA sequence: TGTGCCAGCACCTCGGACAGTACTAATGAAAAACTGTTTTTT. It encodes CASTSDSTNEKLFF.

The chain has TRBV7-8 and TRBJ2-7; the D gene is possibly TRBD2 (11 bases). From germline, CDR1 is SGHVS and CDR2 FQNEAQ. The ends were cut back, 5 bases at V and 2 bases at J, with 25 bases in the middle. The CDR3 loop spans 18 amino acids. DNA for the CDR3: TGTGCCAGCAGCCCTCGGGGACAGGGGACTAGCGGAGCCTACGAGCAGTACTTC. This gives the protein CASSPRGQGTSGAYEQYF. The full variable domain, completed using reference TRBV7-8 and TRBJ2-7, is GAGVSQSPRYKVAKRGQDVALRCDPISGHVSLFWYQQALGQGPEFLTYFQNEAQLDKSGLPSDRFFAERPEGSVSTLKIQRTQQEDSAVYLCASSPRGQGTSGAYEQYFGPGTRLTVT.

This clonotype was detected a few times. The chain employs TRBV6-4 and TRBJ2-7, with 11 bases identical to TRBD1. The CDR3 sequence is 14 residues long. Germline V gene lookup returns CDR1 MRHNA and CDR2 SNTAGT. After removal of 9 bases from V and 4 bases from J, the junction contained 8 bases not matched to a gene. For the CDR3, the DNA is TGTGCCAGTCCACCGGGACAGGGGGGTTACGAGCAGTACTTC. Its protein product is CASPPGQGGYEQYF.